The 19 T cell receptor beta chains below were found in one sample sequenced in a study of T cell responses to AZD1222 COVID-19 vaccine. The method was immunoSEQ multiplex PCR; TCRdb's version includes in-frame clones alone and lacks a portion of them. This sample carries about 140,000 clones, more than 85% of them seen once, and the ten largest clones take 2.5% to 3.5%. The sample here was peripheral blood, taken on day 0 of AZD1222 vaccination. The receptors were sampled from an adult in good health.

The chain is built from TRBV4-1 and TRBJ2-1; 12 nucleotides align to TRBD2. The CDR3 length is 17 residues. The V segment lost 3 bases and the J segment 7 bases; nucleotides outside the gene matches: 10. Germline V gene sequence: CDR1 MGHRA, CDR2 YSYEKL. The DNA for the CDR3 is TGCGCCAGCAGCCACTTGGGGTTTGGACTAGCGGGAAATGAGCAGTTCTTC. It is translated as CASSHLGFGLAGNEQFF.

CDR3 sequence reads: CASSPPYQPQHF. In DNA, the CDR3 is TGTGCCAGCAGCCCTCCATATCAGCCCCAGCATTTT. V is TRBV7-2 and J is TRBJ1-5; D ambiguous. The germline gives CDR1 SGHTA, CDR2 FQGNSA. The CDR3 is made up of 12 amino acids. V was clipped by 5 bases and J by 5 bases, with 7 bases between them.

This chain connects TRBV5-1 to TRBJ2-7; no clear D gene. The germline V gene has CDR1 SGHRS and CDR2 YFSETQ. The length of the CDR3 is 16 residues. Trimming stripped 0 bases from V and 6 bases from J, with 19 bases between. CDR3 protein: CASSLEAPGPGAEQYF. CDR3 DNA: TGCGCCAGCAGCTTGGAAGCTCCAGGTCCCGGAGCCGAGCAGTACTTC.

The chain has TRBV2 and TRBJ1-2, with D unresolved. CDR1 is SNHLY, CDR2 FYNNEI, per germline. Trimming removed 0 bases from V and 2 bases from J, with 7 bases in between. This CDR3 region has 14 residues. Here the CDR3 reads CASSEAGGNYGYTF. In nucleotides, the CDR3 is TGTGCCAGCAGTGAAGCGGGAGGAAACTATGGCTACACCTTC.

V usage is TRBV5-1 and J usage is TRBJ1-1; 8 nucleotides align to TRBD1. Trimming took 6 bases from V and 1 from J; bases not matched to a gene: 8. The CDR3 is 15 residues long. Per the germline V gene, CDR1 is SGHRS and CDR2 is YFSETQ. CDR3 region: CASKPGGTGNTEAFF. DNA for the CDR3: TGCGCCAGCAAGCCCGGCGGGACAGGGAACACTGAAGCTTTCTTT.

This clone was counted between two and nine times. The chain is built from TRBV4-2 and TRBJ1-4, with no clear D. Germline-derived CDR1 and CDR2 are LGHNA and YNFKEQ. The CDR3 runs 14 residues. Between the trimmed V and J ends, which lost 4 bases and 4 bases, there was a span of 10 bases. For the CDR3, the DNA is TGTGCCAGCAGCCTCCAGGAGTTTAATGAAAAACTGTTTTTT. Its protein product is CASSLQEFNEKLFF.

This rearrangement joins TRBV6-1 to TRBJ2-1; 13 bases map to TRBD2. This CDR3 is 15 amino acids long. V was clipped by 2 bases and J by 8 bases; unmatched bases: 3. Germline V gene data show CDR1 as MNHNS and CDR2 as SASEGT. The CDR3 loop is CASSETSGGADEQFF. The CDR3 DNA sequence: TGTGCCAGCAGTGAAACTAGCGGGGGGGCCGATGAGCAGTTCTTC.

The rearrangement links TRBV5-1 to TRBJ2-7; possible D gene TRBD1, 7 bases. The V end was cut by 4 bases, the J end by 2 bases, with 16 bases between. CDR3 length: 15 residues. Germline loops: CDR1 SGHRS, CDR2 YFSETQ. CDR3 in amino acids: CASSGGTETTYEQYF. DNA for the CDR3: TGCGCCAGCAGCGGCGGGACAGAAACCACCTACGAGCAGTACTTC.

This clone was counted only a few times. V is TRBV6-5 and J is TRBJ1-5, with D possibly TRBD1 on 5 matching bases. The V gene lost 8 bases and the J gene lost 3 bases, with 14 bases spanning the gap. Germline assignment: CDR1 MNHEY and CDR2 SVGAGI. This CDR3 spans 14 amino acids. The CDR3 coding sequence is TGTGCCAGCGAAGGAGGGGAGGCCAATCAGCCCCAGCATTTT. Protein product: CASEGGEANQPQHF.

The V gene is TRBV28, the J gene TRBJ2-5; D is perhaps TRBD2 (5 bases). The CDR3 spans 13 residues. V was pared by 5 bases and J by 0 bases, with 7 bases between. Germline CDR1 is MDHEN and CDR2 is SYDVKM. Here the CDR3 DNA reads TGTGCCAGCAGTGGACTGAACCAAGAGACCCAGTACTTC. As protein: CASSGLNQETQYF.

V and J are TRBV24-1 and TRBJ2-7; D possibly corresponds to TRBD1 (6 bases). This CDR3 is built from 12 residues. Germline V gives CDR1 KGHDR, CDR2 SFDVKD. V lost 12 bases and J 6 bases, leaving 17 bases between the germline ends. The DNA for the CDR3 is TGTGCCGCGTCGCAGGGGTCGGGCGAGCAGTACTTC. Residues: CAASQGSGEQYF.

The gene calls are TRBV27 and TRBJ1-3; D is possibly TRBD1 (5 bases). From germline, CDR1 is MNHEY and CDR2 SMNVEV (reference sequence). V was clipped by 2 bases and J by 2 bases, with 10 bases between them. This CDR3 comprises 15 residues. In nucleotides, the CDR3 is TGTGCCAGCAGTTTAGGCGGGGGACCTGGAAACACCATATATTTT. Its protein product is CASSLGGGPGNTIYF.

This chain joins TRBV9 and TRBJ2-1; either TRBD1 or TRBD2 may fit D (5 bases each). From germline, CDR1 is SGDLS and CDR2 YYNGEE. The CDR3 totals 16 residues. V was trimmed by 4 bases and J by 3 bases, leaving 17 bases between them. The CDR3 sequence: CASSPHEGEFYNEQFF. For the CDR3, the DNA is TGTGCCAGCAGCCCGCATGAAGGGGAGTTCTACAATGAGCAGTTCTTC.

The chain carries TRBV4-2 and TRBJ2-7; the D gene could be TRBD1 or TRBD2 (5 bases each). The ends were cut back, 5 bases at V and 9 bases at J, with 17 bases in the middle. The CDR3 extends over 13 amino acids. Germline assignment: CDR1 LGHNA and CDR2 YNFKEQ. CDR3 loop: CASSVNWDGGQYF. In DNA form, the CDR3 reads TGTGCCAGCAGCGTGAATTGGGACGGCGGGCAGTACTTC.

V gene TRBV2 combines with J gene TRBJ2-7, with D maybe TRBD2 (6 bases). The CDR3 covers 15 residues. V shed 3 bases and J shed 1 base, with 13 bases lying between them. In germline, CDR1 is SNHLY, CDR2 FYNNEI. The CDR3 sequence is CASSEGGSISYEQYF. CDR3 nucleotide sequence: TGTGCCAGCAGTGAGGGAGGATCGATATCCTACGAGCAGTACTTC. Full variable domain (remainder filled in from reference TRBV2 and TRBJ2-7): EPEVTQTPSHQVTQMGQEVILRCVPISNHLYFYWYRQILGQKVEFLVSFYNNEISEKSEIFDDQFSVERPDGSNFTLKIRSTKLEDSAMYFCASSEGGSISYEQYFGPGTRLTVT.

The chain is built from TRBV28 and TRBJ1-1; no firm D call. The CDR3 loop spans 12 amino acids. CDR1 MDHEN and CDR2 SYDVKM come from the germline V gene. V lost 6 bases to trimming and J lost 3 bases, with 8 bases between them. Written as DNA, the CDR3 is TGTGCCAGCAGAGACAAGGACACTGAAGCTTTCTTT. It translates to CASRDKDTEAFF. The full variable domain, with the rest looked up from reference TRBV28 and TRBJ1-1, is DVKVTQSSRYLVKRTGEKVFLECVQDMDHENMFWYRQDPGLGLRLIYFSYDVKMKEKGDIPEGYSVSREKKERFSLILESASTNQTSMYLCASRDKDTEAFFGQGTRLTVV.

This rearrangement joins TRBV28 to TRBJ1-2, with D perhaps matching TRBD1 (5 bases). This CDR3 comprises 14 residues. Germline CDR1 and CDR2: MDHEN and SYDVKM. V lost 7 bases and J 4 bases, leaving 16 bases between the germline ends. CDR3 loop: CASTIRGWIYGYTF. DNA for the CDR3: TGTGCCAGCACCATAAGGGGTTGGATCTATGGCTACACCTTC.

In this sample, this clone turned up once. The chain links TRBV4-2 to TRBJ2-7; 8 bases are a match to TRBD2. V dropped 3 bases and J dropped 6; count of bases not matched to a gene: 7. The V gene's germline CDR1 is LGHNA and CDR2 YNFKEQ. CDR3 length equals 14 residues. DNA for the CDR3: TGTGCCAGCAGCCACACGGGAGGGCCCTCCGAGCAGTACTTC. Its protein is CASSHTGGPSEQYF.

This chain joins TRBV6-6 and TRBJ2-7; a possible D gene is TRBD1 (6 bases). The CDR3 contains 13 residues. V was clipped by 5 bases and J by 5 bases, with 13 bases between them. Germline CDR1 reads MNHNY; CDR2 reads SVGAGI (reference sequence). The CDR3 is CASSISGDNEQYF. The CDR3 nucleotides are TGTGCCAGCAGTATATCAGGGGACAACGAGCAGTACTTC.